This T cell receptor (beta chain) was obtained from a study of human T cells and chemical hapten exposure. Turning to the study itself: Weekly scalp doses of diphenylcyclopropenone were given to patients during the roughly 24-week study. Diagnoses of alopecia areata, totalis or universalis occurred in mostly female patients.

Trimming cost V 5 bases and J 9 bases, with 11 bases left between them. Germline CDR1 and CDR2: MNHNY and SVGAGI (reference sequence). CDR3 length: 12 amino acids. This clonotype has ten or more counts. Via MiXCR, TCRdb re-called the RACE reads, giving one row per CDR3 protein. The table lists nearly 110,000 distinct CDR3 sequences, 12% of them singletons. Time point: pre-sensitization, week 0. Treatment in this sample: therapeutic diphenylcyclopropenone sensitization with weekly scalp DPC. Unfractionated whole blood was the source from which total RNA was extracted. The TCR comes from a woman between 50 and 59 years old with alopecia areata. Some clones in this sample may be carry-over from other donors' samples. The chain couples TRBV6-6 to TRBJ1-5; D is undetermined. Source: whole blood, taken in connection with sensitization to the hapten diphenylcyclopropenone (DPC). CDR3 protein: CASSPSLRPQHF. The CDR3 DNA reads TGTGCCAGCAGTCCCTCCCTCCGGCCCCAGCATTTT.